These 29 T cell receptor beta chains share one sample of origin, sequenced in a study of human CD8 memory T cell subsets. UMI-labeled 5' RACE was used, and it produced the TCR beta libraries. Each CDR3 protein gets one entry in TCRdb, which reprocessed the 5' RACE reads and gives no DNA. This sample's clone table lists 9,000 to 13,000 distinct CDR3 sequences. Material: CD8+ T cells from PBMCs. The receptors come from a human donor in good health.

This chain joins TRBV5-1 and TRBJ2-1; TCRdb's D gene call, TRBD2, goes unchecked for lack of DNA. The CDR3 is 18 amino acids. Germline CDR1 reads SGHRS; CDR2 reads YFSETQ. The CDR3 sequence: CASSSRANSGEAYNEQFF.

This chain joins TRBV6-5 and TRBJ2-7; the TCRdb call, TRBD1, lacks DNA for checking. The length of the CDR3 is 14 residues. Germline V gene lookup returns CDR1 MNHEY and CDR2 SVGAGI. This CDR3 reads CASSYSQGNYEQYF.

The chain uses TRBV7-3 and TRBJ2-2; the D gene TCRdb calls, TRBD1, cannot be checked with no DNA. The CDR3 runs to 15 residues. Germline-derived CDR1 and CDR2 are SGHTA and FQGTGA. CDR3 protein: CASRPGGRTPGSCFF.

By frequency, this clonotype is medium-sized. The rearrangement uses TRBV7-3 and TRBJ2-3; the D call of TRBD1 rests on TCRdb alone, since no DNA is present to check it. This CDR3 is 17 amino acids long. Germline V gene lookup returns CDR1 SGHTA and CDR2 FQGTGA. CDR3 protein: CASSLMEPGQNTDTQYF.

CDR3 region: CASSTASGSLETQYF. This chain links TRBV5-8 with TRBJ2-5; the D call of TRBD2 rests on TCRdb alone, since no DNA is present to check it. Germline assignment: CDR1 SGHTS and CDR2 YDEGEE. The CDR3 contains 15 residues.

Measured by frequency, this clonotype is medium-sized (0.01 to 0.1%). This chain uses TRBV2 with TRBJ2-2; TCRdb's D gene call, TRBD2, goes unchecked for lack of DNA. CDR1 and CDR2 from the germline V gene are SNHLY and FYNNEI. This CDR3 region has 16 residues. CDR3 sequence reads: CASITSGGLNTGELFF.

This CDR3 is CASSPGAYRDGYTF. The chain combines TRBV5-6 with TRBJ1-2; TCRdb's D gene call, TRBD1, goes unchecked for lack of DNA. The length of the CDR3 is 14 residues. The germline V gene has CDR1 SGHDT and CDR2 YYEEEE.

Considering frequency, this clonotype is medium-sized. The J gene is TRBJ1-2, the V gene TRBV5-1. Germline CDR1 reads SGHRS; CDR2 reads YFSETQ. The length of the CDR3 is 13 residues. CDR3 sequence: CASSSVTDYGYTF.

This clonotype registers medium-sized by frequency. The rearrangement uses TRBV5-5 and TRBJ2-1; absent DNA, TCRdb's TRBD2 call cannot be checked. The CDR3 consists of 18 residues. CDR1 is SGHKS and CDR2 is YYEKEE in the germline V gene (reference sequence). The chain's CDR3 is CASSHTGLAGNSYNEQFF.

J is TRBJ2-3 and V is TRBV19; without DNA, the TCRdb call of TRBD1 cannot be checked. Germline V lookup: CDR1 LNHDA, CDR2 SQIVND (reference sequence). The CDR3 is made up of 15 amino acids. The CDR3 sequence is CASSRTAGGTDTQYF.

The chain combines TRBV4-3 with TRBJ2-7; TCRdb reports TRBD2, a call that lacks DNA to check it against. This CDR3 is built from 14 residues. Germline V gene lookup returns CDR1 LGHNA and CDR2 YSLEER. This CDR3 is CASSHATSGYEQYF.

This sequence joins TRBV7-9 and TRBJ2-2. This CDR3 has 12 amino acids. Germline CDR1 and CDR2: SEHNR and FQNEAQ (reference sequence). The CDR3 sequence is CAAGGSTGELFF.

The chain uses TRBV12-3 or TRBV12-4 and TRBJ1-1; TCRdb outputs TRBD1, but without DNA this stays unchecked. There are 16 residues in the CDR3. CDR3 amino acids: CASSLAGTGLNTEAFF.

In terms of frequency, this clonotype is medium-sized. J is TRBJ2-7 and V is TRBV5-1; TCRdb names TRBD1, which stays unverified in the absence of DNA. CDR1 SGHRS and CDR2 YFSETQ come from the germline V gene. The CDR3 totals 12 residues. The CDR3 region is CASTRRQLEKYF.

The genes are TRBV7-3 and TRBJ2-7; with no DNA, the TCRdb D assignment of TRBD1 cannot be verified. The CDR3 totals 14 residues. Germline-derived CDR1 and CDR2 are SGHTA and FQGTGA. The CDR3 sequence: CASSITTGVNEQYF.

CDR3 sequence: CATREASGGTQETQYF. The chain joins TRBV21-1 to TRBJ2-5; with no DNA, the TCRdb D assignment of TRBD2 cannot be verified. TRBV21-1 is designated a pseudogene. CDR3 length: 16 residues.

This chain uses TRBV7-9 with TRBJ2-7; the TRBD1 assignment by TCRdb is unverifiable without DNA. Germline assignment: CDR1 SEHNR and CDR2 FQNEAQ (reference sequence). The CDR3 totals 15 residues. This chain's CDR3 is CASSFLGGEYYEQYF.

This chain links TRBV7-9 with TRBJ2-1; TCRdb picks TRBD2, but there is no DNA to check that call. Germline V CDR1 and CDR2: SEHNR, FQNEAQ (reference sequence). The CDR3 loop spans 16 amino acids. CDR3 residues: CASSLAEREGPDEQFF.

This clonotype is classed as medium-sized by frequency. The V gene is TRBV30, the J gene TRBJ2-4; absent DNA, TCRdb's TRBD2 call cannot be checked. Germline values: CDR1 GTSNPN, CDR2 SVGIG (reference sequence). The length of the CDR3 is 13 residues. The CDR3 here is CAWTSGSDNIQYF.

This chain links TRBV7-8 with TRBJ2-2; TCRdb names TRBD2, which stays unverified in the absence of DNA. The CDR3 has 15 amino acids. Germline V CDR1 and CDR2: SGHVS, FQNEAQ. This CDR3 is CASRGGIANTGELFF. Full variable domain (remainder filled in from reference TRBV7-8 and TRBJ2-2): GAGVSQSPRYKVAKRGQDVALRCDPISGHVSLFWYQQALGQGPEFLTYFQNEAQLDKSGLPSDRFFAERPEGSVSTLKIQRTQQEDSAVYLCASRGGIANTGELFFGEGSRLTVL.

According to its frequency, this clonotype is medium-sized. The chain joins TRBV19 to TRBJ2-2. This CDR3 is 12 amino acids long. The germline V gene encodes CDR1 LNHDA and CDR2 SQIVND (reference sequence). CDR3 in amino acids: CASRDATGELFF.

The chain employs TRBV7-8 and TRBJ1-2. This CDR3 has 13 amino acids. Looked up from germline, CDR1 is SGHVS and CDR2 is FQNEAQ. CDR3 amino acids: CASSLGDGLGYTF. The full variable domain, completed using reference TRBV7-8 and TRBJ1-2, is GAGVSQSPRYKVAKRGQDVALRCDPISGHVSLFWYQQALGQGPEFLTYFQNEAQLDKSGLPSDRFFAERPEGSVSTLKIQRTQQEDSAVYLCASSLGDGLGYTFGSGTRLTVV.

The chain recombines TRBV3-1 with TRBJ2-1. This CDR3 contains 13 residues. Germline values: CDR1 LGHDT, CDR2 YNNKEL (reference sequence). The CDR3 loop reads CASHGQMDNEQFF.

The gene calls are TRBV24-1 and TRBJ2-1; lacking DNA, the TRBD1 call made by TCRdb goes unchecked. The germline V gene encodes CDR1 KGHDR and CDR2 SFDVKD. CDR3 length: 14 residues. CDR3 amino acids: CATSWGTGGGEQFF.

This rearrangement joins TRBV3-1 to TRBJ2-7; as DNA is missing, the TRBD1 call by TCRdb cannot be tested. This CDR3 has 14 amino acids. Per the germline V gene, CDR1 is LGHDT and CDR2 is YNNKEL (reference sequence). The CDR3 loop reads CASSQGGEAYEQYF.

Frequency places this clonotype as medium-sized (0.01 to 0.1%). The rearrangement uses TRBV2 and TRBJ2-1. Germline CDR1 is SNHLY and CDR2 is FYNNEI. The CDR3 length is 13 residues. CDR3 sequence reads: CASSEVWDNEQFF.

J is TRBJ2-3 and V is TRBV6-2 or TRBV6-3. CDR1 MNHEY and CDR2 SVGEGT come from the germline V gene. The CDR3 totals 14 residues. The CDR3 loop is CASSYPGSTDTQYF.

This clonotype counts as medium-sized by frequency. The chain carries TRBV29-1 and TRBJ2-7. This CDR3 spans 12 amino acids. Germline V gene data show CDR1 as SQVTM and CDR2 as ANQGSEA. Here the CDR3 reads CSVEDGPYEQYF.

Measured by frequency, this clonotype is medium-sized. The chain joins TRBV28 to TRBJ1-6; TCRdb names TRBD1, which stays unverified in the absence of DNA. Germline assignment: CDR1 MDHEN and CDR2 SYDVKM. This CDR3 contains 14 residues. CDR3 amino acids: CASSFRDRNSPLHF.